This T cell receptor (beta chain) was identified during a study of OX40 agonist ivuxolimab in advanced cancers. The overall study: Every 2 weeks, patients got intravenous ivuxolimab at one of six dose levels (0.01-10 mg/kg). Having had anti-PD-1, anti-PD-L1 or anti-CTLA-4 therapy before was allowed, and more than 35% had some.

In the case of this clone: Antigen: not known.

Study results and limitations: Nonresponders, in some cases, also had low normalized T-cell clonal expansion.

CDR1 and CDR2 (germline): KGHSH, LQKENI. The CDR3 extends over 19 amino acids. Trimming pared 0 bases from V and 2 bases from J, leaving 20 bases between. Assay: immunoSEQ multiplex PCR; the TCRdb copy retains only in-frame clones and omits some. The data hold about 120,000 clones, with 75% to 90% observed a single time. The source of this sequence is an adult with an advanced solid tumor such as melanoma, head and neck, liver or kidney cancer. V gene TRBV18 combines with J gene TRBJ1-5; D is unresolved. The material sequenced was CD4+ or CD8+ T cells sorted from blood, taken in a trial of the OX40 agonist ivuxolimab. This CDR3 reads CASSPPLGGRFDGNQPQHF. The CDR3, as DNA: TGTGCCAGCTCACCACCATTGGGAGGGCGATTTGATGGCAATCAGCCCCAGCATTTT.